These T cell receptor beta chains were read from a single sample in a study of spatial heterogeneity in lung cancer. TCRdb called the 5' RACE reads again in MiXCR, with one record for every CDR3 protein. The data hold 17,000 or so distinct CDR3 sequences, with 7% observed a single time. This specimen consisted of lung tumor tissue, obtained at surgery. The receptor source for this set is a female donor with early-stage non-small cell lung cancer. Each CDR3 is given with its conserved first and last residue. A D gene is named only where the DNA matches it firmly. Expanded clones get a size class; other rows say once, few or many, or leave the size out.

many,TRBJ2-7,TRBV28,TRBD2,14,CASIGAGGTYEQYF,TGTGCCAGCATAGGGGCGGGGGGGACCTACGAGCAGTACTTC
-,TRBJ1-1,TRBV24-1,-,16,CATSDSRKGMNTEAFF,TGTGCCACCAGTGATTCGAGGAAAGGGATGAACACTGAAGCTTTCTTT
many,TRBJ1-3,TRBV2,-,15,CASSATGPHGNTIYF,TGTGCCAGCAGCGCTACAGGGCCCCACGGAAACACCATATATTTT
many,TRBJ1-4,TRBV7-2,-,14,CASSLGRNNEKLFF,TGTGCCAGCAGCCTAGGACGGAATAATGAAAAACTGTTTTTT
many,TRBJ1-1,TRBV2,-,14,CASTAGWYDTEAFF,TGTGCCAGCACTGCCGGGTGGTACGACACTGAAGCTTTCTTT
many,TRBJ1-4,TRBV28,TRBD1,15,CASSLGGDRTSKLFF,TGTGCCAGCAGCCTAGGGGGGGACAGGACCTCAAAACTGTTTTTT
few,TRBJ2-6,TRBV7-3,-,17,CASSPSSGGSGANVLTF,TGTGCCAGCAGCCCCTCGTCCGGGGGATCCGGGGCCAACGTCCTGACTTTC
-,TRBJ2-2,TRBV7-6,TRBD2,18,CASSSRPGGEANTGELFF,TGTGCCAGCAGCTCACGCCCCGGGGGGGAGGCGAACACCGGGGAGCTGTTTTTT
few,TRBJ2-2,TRBV18,-,15,CASSPATTGTGELFF,TGTGCCAGCTCACCCGCAACCACAGGGACCGGGGAGCTGTTTTTT
few,TRBJ1-2,TRBV4-2,TRBD1,17,CASSQRDRGSPNYGYTF,TGTGCCAGCAGCCAAAGGGACAGAGGATCCCCTAACTATGGCTACACCTTC
many,TRBJ2-1,TRBV7-3,TRBD1,16,CASSPAGTGTYNEQFF,TGTGCCAGCAGCCCAGCCGGGACAGGGACTTACAATGAGCAGTTCTTC
many,TRBJ2-3,TRBV7-2,-,15,CASSQWDLPADTQYF,TGTGCCAGCAGCCAGTGGGACCTCCCCGCAGATACGCAGTATTTT
many,TRBJ1-2,TRBV20-1,-,12,CSALEGGRGYTF,TGCAGTGCGTTGGAAGGGGGGCGCGGCTACACCTTC